The text below deals with one T cell receptor beta chain. As yet, its antigen is unknown. The sample comes from a study of vaccination and CD4 T cells after COVID-19. This CDR3 spans 16 amino acids. Germline values: CDR1 LGHNA, CDR2 YSLEER. Losses at the gene ends were 0 bases for V and 5 bases for J; bases not matched to a gene: 2. The sample's time point: late sampling 161 to 241 days after vaccination in three convalescent patients. Treatment: roughly 10-day PBMC culture with coronavirus spike peptide pools or control peptides (ViraFEST assay). Sequencing of the DNA from cultured CD4+ T cells was carried out with the Oncomine TCR Beta short-read assay. TCRdb itself ran the PCR reads through MiXCR, one entry per CDR3 protein. In the table there are fewer than 30,000 distinct CDR3 sequences, around 41% of which are singletons.

This clonotype was sampled from a human donor who had recovered from COVID-19. This specimen was CD4+ T cells from blood, cultured in vitro, taken about 7 months after SARS-CoV-2 vaccination. The chain combines TRBV4-3 with TRBJ2-3; 13 bases are a match to TRBD2. CDR3 sequence (DNA): TGCGCCAGCAGCCAAGAACTAGCGGGAGGGGTAGATACGCAGTATTTT. Encoded protein: CASSQELAGGVDTQYF.